The clone carrying this TCR beta chain was seen many times. This sample was included in a study of patients and donors after allogeneic stem cell transplantation. Via MiXCR, TCRdb re-called the RT-PCR reads, giving one row per CDR3 protein. Among tens of thousands of distinct CDR3 sequences listed, 5% were seen once. Germline assignment: CDR1 SGHAT and CDR2 FQNNGV. The CDR3 consists of 16 residues. J gave up 6 bases and V 3 bases, and 10 bases lay outside the gene matches. Material: blood, either unsorted or a sorted T cell fraction (not recorded which). The clonotype was recovered from a human donor who was either an allogeneic HSCT recipient or a stem cell or donor lymphocyte infusion donor (not recorded which). It is not recorded whose cells these are; they may come from a transplant donor. This chain joins TRBV11-2 and TRBJ1-1, with 10 bases identical to TRBD1. CDR3 region: CASSFGLGQGGSEAFF. The CDR3 nucleotides read TGTGCCAGCAGCTTCGGTTTAGGACAGGGGGGTTCTGAAGCTTTCTTT.